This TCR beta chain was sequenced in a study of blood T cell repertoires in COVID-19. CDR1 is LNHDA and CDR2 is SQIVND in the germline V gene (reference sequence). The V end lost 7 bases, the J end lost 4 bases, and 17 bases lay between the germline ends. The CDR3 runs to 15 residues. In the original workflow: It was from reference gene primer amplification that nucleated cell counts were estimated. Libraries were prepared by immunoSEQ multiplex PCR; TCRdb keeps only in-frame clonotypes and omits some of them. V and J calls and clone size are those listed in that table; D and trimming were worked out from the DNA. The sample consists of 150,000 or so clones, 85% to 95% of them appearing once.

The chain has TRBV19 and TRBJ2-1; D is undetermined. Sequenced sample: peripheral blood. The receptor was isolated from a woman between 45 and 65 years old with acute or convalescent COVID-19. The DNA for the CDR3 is TGTGCCAGTATGCGTCGAGGAGCTACTTACAATGAGCAGTTCTTC. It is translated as CASMRRGATYNEQFF.